This TCR beta chain emerged from a study of Tregs in tolerant kidney transplant recipients. About this clone itself: Antigen unknown.

Study-level points and caveats: Nucleotide sequences could not be compared across some patients' samples due to primer changes. No direct test of biological reproducibility was done here. Expanding Tregs on activated donor B cells appeared to best identify donor-specific TCRbeta clones.

Thawed PBMCs were FACS-sorted into unstimulated CD4+CD25+CD127- regulatory T cells, CD4+CD25- non-regulatory cells, CD4 and CD8 cells. Germline CDR1 SEHNR, CDR2 FQNEAQ (reference sequence). The junction had 18 bases not matched to a gene; V was cut back by 5 bases and J by 7 bases. The CDR3 runs to 18 residues. Sequenced by immunoSEQ multiplex PCR; TCRdb stores in-frame clones only, minus some. The sample lists about 66,000 clones, over 85% occurring once. Sequenced here: CD8+ T cells from blood, sampled before the transplant. This sequence joins TRBV7-9 and TRBJ2-1, with 9 nucleotides matching TRBD2. This clonotype originated in a human donor who received a combined kidney and bone marrow transplant. The CDR3: CASSPRVAGAGGENEQFF. CDR3 nucleotides: TGTGCCAGCAGCCCACGGGTAGCGGGAGCCGGGGGGGAGAATGAGCAGTTCTTC.